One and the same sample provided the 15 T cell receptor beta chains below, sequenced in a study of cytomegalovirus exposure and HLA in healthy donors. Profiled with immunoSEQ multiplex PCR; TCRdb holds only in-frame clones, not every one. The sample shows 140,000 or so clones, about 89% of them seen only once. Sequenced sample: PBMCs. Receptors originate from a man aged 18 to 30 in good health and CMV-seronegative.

The CDR3 is CASSSRGNTEAFF. The CDR3 DNA sequence: TGTGCCAGCAGCTCGAGAGGGAACACTGAAGCTTTCTTT. The chain carries TRBV7-6 and TRBJ1-1; D gene uncertain. This CDR3 contains 13 residues. Germline-derived CDR1 and CDR2 are SGHVS and FNYEAQ. Trimming took off 4 bases at V and 1 base at J, with 7 bases between the two ends.

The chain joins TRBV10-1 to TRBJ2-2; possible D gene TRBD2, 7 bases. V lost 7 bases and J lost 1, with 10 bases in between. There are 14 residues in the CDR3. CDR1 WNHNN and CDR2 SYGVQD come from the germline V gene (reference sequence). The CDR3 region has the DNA TGCGCCAGCACGGGGGGACAGAACACCGGGGAGCTGTTTTTT. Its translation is CASTGGQNTGELFF.

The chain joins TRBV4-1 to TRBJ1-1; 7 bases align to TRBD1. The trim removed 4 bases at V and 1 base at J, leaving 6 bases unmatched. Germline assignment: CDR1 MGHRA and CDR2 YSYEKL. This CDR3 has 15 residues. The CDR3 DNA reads TGCGCCAGCAGCCTCAGGGGGATGGAGAACACTGAAGCTTTCTTT. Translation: CASSLRGMENTEAFF.

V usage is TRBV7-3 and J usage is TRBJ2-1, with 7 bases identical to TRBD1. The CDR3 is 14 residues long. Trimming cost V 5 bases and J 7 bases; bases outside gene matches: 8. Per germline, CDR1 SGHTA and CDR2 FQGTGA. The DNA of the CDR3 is TGTGCCAGCAGCCCAGGGGCAGGGGGTAATGAGCAGTTCTTC. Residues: CASSPGAGGNEQFF.

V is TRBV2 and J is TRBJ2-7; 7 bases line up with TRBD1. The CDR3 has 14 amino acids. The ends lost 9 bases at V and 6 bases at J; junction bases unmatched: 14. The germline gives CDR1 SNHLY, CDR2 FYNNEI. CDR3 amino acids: CASRDRGTGREQYV. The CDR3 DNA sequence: TGTGCCAGTAGGGACAGAGGAACCGGCCGCGAGCAGTACGTC.

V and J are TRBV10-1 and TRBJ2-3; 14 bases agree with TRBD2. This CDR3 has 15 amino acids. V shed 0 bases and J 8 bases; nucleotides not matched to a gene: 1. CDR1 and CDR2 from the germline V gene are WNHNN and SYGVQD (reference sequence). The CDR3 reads CASSESTSGGATQYF. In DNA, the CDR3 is TGCGCCAGCAGTGAGTCGACTAGCGGGGGGGCTACGCAGTATTTT.

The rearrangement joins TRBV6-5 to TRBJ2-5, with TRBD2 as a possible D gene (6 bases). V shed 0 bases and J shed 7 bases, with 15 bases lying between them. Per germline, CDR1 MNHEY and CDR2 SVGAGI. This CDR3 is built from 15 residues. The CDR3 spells CASSYSIRGKVTQYF. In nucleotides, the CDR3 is TGTGCCAGCAGTTACTCGATACGGGGGAAAGTGACCCAGTACTTC.

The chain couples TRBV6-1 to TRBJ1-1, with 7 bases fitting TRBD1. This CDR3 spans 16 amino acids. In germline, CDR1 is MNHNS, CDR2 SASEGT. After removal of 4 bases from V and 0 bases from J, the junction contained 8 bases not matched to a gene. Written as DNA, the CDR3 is TGTGCCAGCAGTGCTGGGACAGCTCCTATGAACACTGAAGCTTTCTTT. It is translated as CASSAGTAPMNTEAFF.

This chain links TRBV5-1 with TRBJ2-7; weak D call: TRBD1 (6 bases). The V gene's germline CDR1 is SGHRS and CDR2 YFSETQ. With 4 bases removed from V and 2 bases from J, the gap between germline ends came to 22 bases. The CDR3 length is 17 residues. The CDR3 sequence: CASSPPGTRQVPYEQYF. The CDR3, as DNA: TGCGCCAGCAGCCCTCCCGGGACAAGACAAGTGCCCTACGAGCAGTACTTC.

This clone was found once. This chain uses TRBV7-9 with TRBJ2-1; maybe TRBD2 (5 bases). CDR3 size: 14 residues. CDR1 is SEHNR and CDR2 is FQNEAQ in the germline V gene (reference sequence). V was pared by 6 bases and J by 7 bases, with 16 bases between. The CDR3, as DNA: TGTGCCAGCAGGTTCTCTGCGGGCTTTAATGAGCAGTTCTTC. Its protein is CASRFSAGFNEQFF. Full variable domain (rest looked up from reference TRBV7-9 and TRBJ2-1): DTGVSQNPRHKITKRGQNVTFRCDPISEHNRLYWYRQTLGQGPEFLTYFQNEAQLEKSRLLSDRFSAERPKGSFSTLEIQRTEQGDSAMYLCASRFSAGFNEQFFGPGTRLTVL.

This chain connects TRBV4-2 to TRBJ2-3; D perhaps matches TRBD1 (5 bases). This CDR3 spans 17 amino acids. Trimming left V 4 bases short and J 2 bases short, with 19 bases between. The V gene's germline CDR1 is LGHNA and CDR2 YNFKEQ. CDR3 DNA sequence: TGTGCCAGCAGCCTTCAGGGAACGGATGGGCCCACAGATACGCAGTATTTT. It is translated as CASSLQGTDGPTDTQYF.

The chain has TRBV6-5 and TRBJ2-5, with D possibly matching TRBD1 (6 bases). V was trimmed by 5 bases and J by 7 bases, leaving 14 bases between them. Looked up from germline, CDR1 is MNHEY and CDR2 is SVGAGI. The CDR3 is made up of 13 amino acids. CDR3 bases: TGTGCCAGCAGTCAGACAGGTTTAAGGACCCAGTACTTC. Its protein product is CASSQTGLRTQYF.

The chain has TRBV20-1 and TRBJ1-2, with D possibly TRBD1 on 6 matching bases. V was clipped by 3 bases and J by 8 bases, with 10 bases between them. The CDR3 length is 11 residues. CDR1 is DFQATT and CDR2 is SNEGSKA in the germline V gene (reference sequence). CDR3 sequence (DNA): TGCAGTGCTAGCCCCAGGGGCGGCTACACCTTC. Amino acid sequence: CSASPRGGYTF.

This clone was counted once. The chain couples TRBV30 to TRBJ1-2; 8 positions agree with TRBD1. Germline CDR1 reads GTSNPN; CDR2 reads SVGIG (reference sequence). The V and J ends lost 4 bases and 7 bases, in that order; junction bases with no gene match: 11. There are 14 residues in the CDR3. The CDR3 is CAWTSTGQGRGYTF. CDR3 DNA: TGTGCCTGGACCTCAACTGGACAGGGCCGTGGCTACACCTTC.

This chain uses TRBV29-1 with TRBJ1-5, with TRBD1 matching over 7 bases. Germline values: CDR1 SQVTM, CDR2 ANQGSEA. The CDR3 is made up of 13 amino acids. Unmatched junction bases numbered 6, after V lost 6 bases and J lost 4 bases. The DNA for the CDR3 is TGCAGCGTGCGGGACAGCCTTAATCAGCCCCAGCATTTT. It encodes CSVRDSLNQPQHF.